This entry describes one T cell receptor beta chain. This sample was included in a study of blood T cell repertoires in COVID-19. Overall study context: The United States, Italy and Spain supplied acute and convalescent COVID-19 samples. Nucleic acid was either cDNA or gDNA, and it came from T cells, B-cell-depleted T cells, or PBMCs.

Germline CDR1 is LNHDA and CDR2 is SQIVND (reference sequence). V shed 1 base and J 5 bases; nucleotides not matched to a gene: 3. CDR3 length equals 14 residues. Per the study methods: Scientists estimated how many nucleated cells there were by amplifying reference gene primers. Libraries were prepared by immunoSEQ multiplex PCR; TCRdb keeps only in-frame clonotypes and omits some of them. The V and J calls and clone size are taken from that table; D and trimming were inferred from the DNA. The sample records about 160,000 clones, about 80% being singletons. The V and J genes are TRBV19 and TRBJ2-7, with 9 positions matching TRBD1. This sequence originates from an elderly woman with acute or convalescent COVID-19. Sequenced material: peripheral blood. The CDR3, as DNA: TGTGCCAGTAGTATAGGACAGGGGGAAGACGAGCAGTACTTC. It is translated as CASSIGQGEDEQYF.